These 31 T cell receptor beta chains share one sample of origin, sequenced in a study of T-cell reconstitution after alpha-beta-depleted transplantation in children. Unique molecular identifiers were used in preparing the TCRbeta library. TCRdb itself ran the PCR reads through MiXCR, one entry per CDR3 protein. The sample holds 450,000 to 700,000 distinct CDR3 sequences; around 27% are singletons and the top ten take approximately 39%. Sequences were derived from PBMCs, sampled before TCRalphabeta/CD19-depleted stem cell transplant. These TCRs come from a boy under three years old with Wiskott-Aldrich syndrome, due to receive a stem cell transplant.

The chain has TRBV19 and TRBJ2-7; no clear D. This CDR3 comprises 15 residues. V lost 5 bases, J lost 0 bases, and 14 bases lay in between. Germline V gene sequence: CDR1 LNHDA, CDR2 SQIVND (reference sequence). In nucleotides, the CDR3 is TGTGCCAGTAGTCCTAGACCGCCGAGCTCCTACGAGCAGTACTTC. Its protein is CASSPRPPSSYEQYF.

This clonotype was observed a few times. The chain is built from TRBV12-3 or TRBV12-4 and TRBJ2-7, with 11 bases that match TRBD2. The CDR3 consists of 13 residues. V shed 10 bases and J 7 bases; nucleotides not matched to a gene: 9. In DNA form, the CDR3 reads TGTGCCATTGCCGGGACTAGCGGTGGGGAGCAGTACTTC. The encoded protein is CAIAGTSGGEQYF.

This clonotype was observed a handful of times. The chain has TRBV29-1 and TRBJ1-1; the D is unclear. The CDR3 loop spans 11 amino acids. V was cut by 4 bases and J by 8 bases, with 11 bases left in between. Germline CDR1 is SQVTM and CDR2 is ANQGSEA. Here the CDR3 DNA reads TGCAGCGTTGGTCGAGGGAAAGAAGCTTTCTTT. It yields the protein CSVGRGKEAFF.

The chain employs TRBV6-6 and TRBJ2-1; D unclear. Between the trimmed V and J ends, which lost 4 bases and 9 bases, there was a span of 10 bases. Germline CDR1 reads MNHNY; CDR2 reads SVGAGI (reference sequence). This CDR3 is built from 12 residues. The CDR3 bases are TGTGCCAGCAGTTCGGGTAGTAGTGAGCAGTTCTTC. Translated: CASSSGSSEQFF.

The V gene is TRBV20-1, the J gene TRBJ2-1, with D unclear. Trimming left V 4 bases short and J 7 bases short, with 17 bases between. Germline V gives CDR1 DFQATT, CDR2 SNEGSKA (reference sequence). The CDR3 has 14 amino acids. CDR3 nucleotide sequence: TGCAGTGCTACTGGCCGGAGAGGTTGGAATGAGCAGTTCTTC. Its protein product is CSATGRRGWNEQFF.

This clonotype was detected a few times. The V call is TRBV5-1, the J call TRBJ2-7; maybe TRBD1 (6 bases). The germline V and J ends were trimmed by 2 bases and 7 bases, with 22 bases remaining between them. CDR3 length equals 16 residues. The V gene's germline CDR1 is SGHRS and CDR2 YFSETQ. As DNA, the CDR3 is TGCGCCAGCAGCTTATCAGGGGTTGGGTGGTCCGGGGAGCAGTACTTC. Translation: CASSLSGVGWSGEQYF.

V and J are TRBV5-1 and TRBJ1-5; the D gene is possibly TRBD1 (5 bases). Per germline, CDR1 SGHRS and CDR2 YFSETQ. Trimming took off 3 bases at V and 5 bases at J, with 15 bases between the two ends. The CDR3 length is 15 residues. The DNA for the CDR3 is TGCGCCAGCAGCTGGACGGGGGACGGAGATCAGCCCCAGCATTTT. Translated, it gives CASSWTGDGDQPQHF.

This clonotype showed up just a few times. The rearrangement joins TRBV24-1 to TRBJ2-7; maybe TRBD2 (5 bases). Deletions cut 7 bases from V and 5 bases from J, with 8 bases between. This CDR3 contains 11 residues. Per the germline V gene, CDR1 is KGHDR and CDR2 is SFDVKD. The CDR3 nucleotides read TGTGCCACCAGCGGGAATAACGAGCAGTACTTC. Its protein is CATSGNNEQYF.

J is TRBJ2-1 and V is TRBV11-2; D unresolved. Trimming removed 5 bases at V and 11 bases at J, with 13 bases between. The CDR3 spans 12 residues. Germline assignment: CDR1 SGHAT and CDR2 FQNNGV. CDR3 sequence (DNA): TGTGCCAGCAGCGATTCCAACAACCAGCAGTTCTTC. It translates to CASSDSNNQQFF.

The CDR3 DNA reads TGTGCCATCAGTGCCTTCAGCTATGGCTACACCTTC. This gives the protein CAISAFSYGYTF. The chain has TRBV10-3 and TRBJ1-2; no clear D gene. Germline-derived CDR1 and CDR2 are ENHRY and SYGVKD. CDR3 length: 12 amino acids. V was shortened by 4 bases and J by 4 bases, with 7 bases between the two germline ends.

This clonotype turned up a few times. The rearrangement joins TRBV24-1 to TRBJ2-1, with D maybe TRBD1 (6 bases). Trimming cost V 4 bases and J 1 base, with 13 bases left between them. CDR3 length: 16 amino acids. Germline assignment: CDR1 KGHDR and CDR2 SFDVKD. The CDR3 DNA reads TGTGCCACCAGTGAGGTGAACAGGGAGTCCTACAATGAGCAGTTCTTC. Its translation is CATSEVNRESYNEQFF.

The chain recombines TRBV28 with TRBJ2-5; the D call may be TRBD1 or TRBD2 (5 bases each). The CDR3 loop spans 14 amino acids. The ends were cut back, 6 bases at V and 5 bases at J, with 16 bases in the middle. Germline CDR1 is MDHEN and CDR2 is SYDVKM. As DNA, the CDR3 is TGTGCCAGCAGCGCGGTGAGAGGGGTGGAGACCCAGTACTTC. It encodes CASSAVRGVETQYF.

The J gene is TRBJ1-4, the V gene TRBV7-6; D may be TRBD1 (5 bases). Germline V gene data show CDR1 as SGHVS and CDR2 as FNYEAQ. The ends were cut back, 5 bases at V and 0 bases at J, with 16 bases in the middle. The CDR3 consists of 17 residues. CDR3 amino acids: CASSRGPGSATNEKLFF. CDR3 in DNA: TGTGCCAGCAGCCGAGGCCCAGGGAGCGCAACTAATGAAAAACTGTTTTTT.

This sequence joins TRBV5-6 and TRBJ2-1; 7 nucleotides line up with TRBD2. After removal of 3 bases from V and 7 bases from J, the junction contained 10 bases not matched to a gene. The CDR3 covers 15 residues. Germline loops: CDR1 SGHDT, CDR2 YYEEEE. CDR3 in DNA: TGTGCCAGCAGCTGGGGGTGGGGGGGGTTGAATGAGCAGTTCTTC. Translation: CASSWGWGGLNEQFF. The full variable domain, with the rest looked up from reference TRBV5-6 and TRBJ2-1, is DAGVTQSPTHLIKTRGQQVTLRCSPKSGHDTVSWYQQALGQGPQFIFQYYEEEERQRGNFPDRFSGHQFPNYSSELNVNALLLGDSALYLCASSWGWGGLNEQFFGPGTRLTVL.

This clonotype appeared a few times. The chain employs TRBV12-3 or TRBV12-4 and TRBJ2-1, with D possibly matching TRBD2 (6 bases). V shed 3 bases and J shed 1 base, with 19 bases lying between them. The CDR3 has 18 amino acids. CDR3 DNA sequence: TGTGCCAGCAGTTTGCCGGGACTTACCCAAAGATCCTACAATGAGCAGTTCTTC. Translating it yields CASSLPGLTQRSYNEQFF.

The rearrangement links TRBV5-6 to TRBJ2-3, with 9 bases matching TRBD2. The CDR3 is made up of 16 amino acids. CDR1 and CDR2 (germline): SGHDT, YYEEEE. The ends lost 5 bases at V and 7 bases at J; junction bases unmatched: 14. The CDR3 nucleotides are TGTGCCAGCAGTAGGAAAGTGGGGACTAGCACGCATACGCAGTATTTT. Its translation is CASSRKVGTSTHTQYF. Based on the CDR3 plus reference TRBV5-6 and TRBJ2-3, the full variable domain is DAGVTQSPTHLIKTRGQQVTLRCSPKSGHDTVSWYQQALGQGPQFIFQYYEEEERQRGNFPDRFSGHQFPNYSSELNVNALLLGDSALYLCASSRKVGTSTHTQYFGPGTRLTVL.

The gene calls are TRBV20-1 and TRBJ2-3; 14 bases are a match to TRBD2. V was clipped by 1 base and J by 5 bases; unmatched bases: 8. The CDR3 runs to 17 residues. Germline-derived CDR1 and CDR2 are DFQATT and SNEGSKA (reference sequence). The chain's CDR3 is CSARGWGLAGVRDTQYF. DNA for the CDR3: TGCAGTGCTAGAGGCTGGGGACTAGCGGGAGTCAGAGATACGCAGTATTTT.

The V gene is TRBV6-2 or TRBV6-3, the J gene TRBJ2-3; D is ambiguous. Germline assignment: CDR1 MNHEY and CDR2 SVGEGT. There are 15 residues in the CDR3. Trimming took 5 bases from V and 2 from J, leaving 14 bases between them. CDR3 DNA sequence: TGTGCCAGCAGTAACAGACGGATTATCACAGATACGCAGTATTTT. This sequence encodes CASSNRRIITDTQYF.

V and J are TRBV2 and TRBJ2-1; no firm D call. The V end lost 2 bases, the J end lost 0 bases, and 8 bases lay between the germline ends. The V gene's germline CDR1 is SNHLY and CDR2 FYNNEI. The CDR3 consists of 15 residues. The CDR3 coding sequence is TGTGCCAGCAGTGAACGCGTGGGCTCCTACAATGAGCAGTTCTTC. This gives the protein CASSERVGSYNEQFF. Complete variable domain (other parts from reference TRBV2 and TRBJ2-1): EPEVTQTPSHQVTQMGQEVILRCVPISNHLYFYWYRQILGQKVEFLVSFYNNEISEKSEIFDDQFSVERPDGSNFTLKIRSTKLEDSAMYFCASSERVGSYNEQFFGPGTRLTVL.

V and J are TRBV9 and TRBJ2-5; 11 bases map to TRBD2. The ends lost 4 bases at V and 0 bases at J; junction bases unmatched: 11. The germline gives CDR1 SGDLS, CDR2 YYNGEE. The CDR3 consists of 18 residues. CDR3: CASSRGGASGRYQETQYF. In DNA, the CDR3 is TGTGCCAGCAGCCGAGGGGGGGCTAGCGGGAGGTACCAAGAGACCCAGTACTTC.

Here the CDR3 DNA reads TGTGCCATCTCACCGGGGCCTATTGAGGCCCAGTACTTC. Protein product: CAISPGPIEAQYF. This rearrangement joins TRBV10-3 to TRBJ2-5, with D possibly being TRBD1 or TRBD2 (5 bases each). V gave up 8 bases and J gave up 9 bases, with 19 bases separating them. This CDR3 is built from 13 residues. Germline V gene lookup returns CDR1 ENHRY and CDR2 SYGVKD.

The gene calls are TRBV10-3 and TRBJ2-7; the match to TRBD1 covers 8 bases. V trimming: 5 bases; J trimming: 1 base; junction bases outside the gene matches: 4. Germline V gene sequence: CDR1 ENHRY, CDR2 SYGVKD. The CDR3 sequence is 14 residues long. Written as DNA, the CDR3 is TGTGCCATCAGTTCAGGACAGGGTTCCTACGAGCAGTACTTC. As protein: CAISSGQGSYEQYF.

The rearrangement uses TRBV20-1 and TRBJ2-3; unclear D gene. This CDR3 comprises 12 residues. Trimming left V 0 bases short and J 8 bases short, with 9 bases between. Germline lookup yields CDR1 DFQATT and CDR2 SNEGSKA (reference sequence). CDR3 DNA sequence: TGCAGTGCTAGAGATCCGCCTACTACGCAGTATTTT. It is translated as CSARDPPTTQYF.

In this sample, this clonotype turned up many times. The chain uses TRBV29-1 and TRBJ2-1; D possibly matches TRBD1 or TRBD2 (6 bases each). V lost 7 bases, J lost 1 base, and 11 bases lay in between. The length of the CDR3 is 13 residues. Germline CDR1 reads SQVTM; CDR2 reads ANQGSEA. The CDR3 DNA follows: TGCAGCGGGGGGGCCGCTTCCTACAATGAGCAGTTCTTC. Its protein product is CSGGAASYNEQFF.

The chain is built from TRBV5-1 and TRBJ1-6; D is uncertain. V was clipped by 3 bases and J by 9 bases, with 16 bases between them. This CDR3 comprises 15 residues. Germline V gives CDR1 SGHRS, CDR2 YFSETQ. The CDR3 sequence: CASSSSARELSPLHF. The CDR3, as DNA: TGCGCCAGCAGCTCGTCGGCCCGTGAACTTTCACCCCTCCACTTT.

DNA of the CDR3: TGTGCCAGCAGCTTAGGTCCGGGGACAGGCTTTTGGGAGCAGTACTTC. Residues: CASSLGPGTGFWEQYF. V is TRBV7-6 and J is TRBJ2-7; 8 bases are a match to TRBD1. This CDR3 region has 16 residues. Germline V lookup: CDR1 SGHVS, CDR2 FNYEAQ. The J segment lost 7 bases and the V segment lost 1 base, leaving 12 bases of the junction unmatched. Complete variable domain (other parts from reference TRBV7-6 and TRBJ2-7): GAGVSQSPRYKVTKRGQDVALRCDPISGHVSLYWYRQALGQGPEFLTYFNYEAQQDKSGLPNDRFSAERPEGSISTLTIQRTEQRDSAMYRCASSLGPGTGFWEQYFGPGTRLTVT.

The chain is built from TRBV19 and TRBJ1-2, with 7 nucleotides matching TRBD1. The CDR3 contains 15 residues. CDR1 is LNHDA and CDR2 is SQIVND in the germline V gene (reference sequence). V gave up 5 bases and J gave up 3 bases; unmatched junction bases: 9. The CDR3: CASSRPRTGDYGYTF. The CDR3 region has the DNA TGTGCCAGTAGTCGACCTCGGACAGGAGACTATGGCTACACCTTC.

The V and J genes are TRBV5-1 and TRBJ2-1; D ambiguous. This CDR3 has 15 amino acids. The V gene's germline CDR1 is SGHRS and CDR2 YFSETQ. Trimming stripped 3 bases from V and 2 bases from J, with 12 bases between. The CDR3 DNA reads as TGCGCCAGCAGCTGCCGACTGCAGACCTACAATGAGCAGTTCTTC. Translated: CASSCRLQTYNEQFF. The entire variable domain, with the rest obtained from reference TRBV5-1 and TRBJ2-1, is as follows: KAGVTQTPRYLIKTRGQQVTLSCSPISGHRSVSWYQQTPGQGLQFLFEYFSETQRNKGNFPGRFSGRQFSNSRSEMNVSTLELGDSALYLCASSCRLQTYNEQFFGPGTRLTVL.

The chain recombines TRBV5-1 with TRBJ2-1, with 12 bases aligning to TRBD2. The CDR3 consists of 14 residues. J gave up 9 bases and V 8 bases, and 9 bases lay outside the gene matches. Germline assignment: CDR1 SGHRS and CDR2 YFSETQ. The CDR3 sequence: CASTSTSGSGEQFF. In DNA form, the CDR3 reads TGCGCCAGTACTTCGACTAGCGGGAGCGGTGAGCAGTTCTTC.

This clonotype was observed a handful of times. The chain joins TRBV27 to TRBJ2-1; 10 bases match TRBD2. The CDR3 extends over 16 amino acids. After removal of 1 base from V and 8 bases from J, the junction contained 8 bases not matched to a gene. Germline V CDR1 and CDR2: MNHEY, SMNVEV (reference sequence). The CDR3 region is CASSLWPSGRGYEQFF. The CDR3 DNA sequence: TGTGCCAGCAGTTTATGGCCTAGCGGGAGAGGATATGAGCAGTTCTTC.

In its sample, this clonotype was seen a few times. The V call is TRBV29-1, the J call TRBJ2-2; perhaps TRBD1 as D (6 bases). Trimming took off 6 bases at V and 3 bases at J, with 17 bases between the two ends. CDR1 and CDR2 (germline): SQVTM, ANQGSEA. There are 15 residues in the CDR3. The CDR3 sequence: CSVETTGSDTGELFF. The CDR3 DNA reads TGCAGCGTAGAGACAACAGGGAGTGACACCGGGGAGCTGTTTTTT.